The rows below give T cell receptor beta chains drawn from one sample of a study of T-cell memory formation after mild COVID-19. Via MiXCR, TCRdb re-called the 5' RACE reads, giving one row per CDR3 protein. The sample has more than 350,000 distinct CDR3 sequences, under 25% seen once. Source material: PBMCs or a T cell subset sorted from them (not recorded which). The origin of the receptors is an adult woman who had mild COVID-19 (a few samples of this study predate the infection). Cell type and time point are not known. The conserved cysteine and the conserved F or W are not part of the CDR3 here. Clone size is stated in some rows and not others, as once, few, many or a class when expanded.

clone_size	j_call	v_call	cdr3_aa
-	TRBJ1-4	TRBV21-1	ASTVPGQGLVEKLF
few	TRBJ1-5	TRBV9	ARQGQSNQPQH
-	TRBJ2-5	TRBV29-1	SVGQLGETQY
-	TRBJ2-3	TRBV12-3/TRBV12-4	ASSESSRDRKGGDTQY
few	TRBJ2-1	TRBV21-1	ASSKAEQF
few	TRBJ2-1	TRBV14	ASSQRGGLAYPYNEQF
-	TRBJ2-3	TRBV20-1	SALKSTQY
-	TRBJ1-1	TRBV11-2	ASSTQGSTEAF
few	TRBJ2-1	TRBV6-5	ASRFGQGAFNEQF
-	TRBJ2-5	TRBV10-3	AITGQAGETQY
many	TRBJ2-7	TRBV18	ASSGLAGGLDEQY
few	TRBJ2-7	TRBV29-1	SVDTGYSYEQY
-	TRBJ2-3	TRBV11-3	ASSSPPGTQY
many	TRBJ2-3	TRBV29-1	SVKQGADRHTQY
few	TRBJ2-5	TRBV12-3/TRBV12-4	ASRPGTGHETQY
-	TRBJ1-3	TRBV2	ASGARAGNTIY
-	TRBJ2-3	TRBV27	ATHQARHRTDTQY
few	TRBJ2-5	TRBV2	ASCRGEQETQY
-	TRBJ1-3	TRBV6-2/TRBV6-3	ASSYSIGAGNTIY
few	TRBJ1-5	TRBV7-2	ASSTGNSNQPQH